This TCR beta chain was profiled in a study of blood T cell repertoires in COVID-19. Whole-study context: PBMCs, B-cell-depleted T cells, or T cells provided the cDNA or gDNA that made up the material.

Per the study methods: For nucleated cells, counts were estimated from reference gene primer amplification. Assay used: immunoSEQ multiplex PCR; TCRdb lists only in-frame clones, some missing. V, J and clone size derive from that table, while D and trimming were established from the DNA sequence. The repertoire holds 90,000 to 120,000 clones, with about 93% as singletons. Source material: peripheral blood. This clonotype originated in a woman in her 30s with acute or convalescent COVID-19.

This chain's CDR3 is CASSLPPGGGGAFF. The CDR3, as DNA: TGTGCCAGCAGTTTACCCCCTGGTGGCGGGGGGGCGTTCTTC. The chain has TRBV28 and TRBJ2-1; 9 nucleotides match TRBD2. The length of the CDR3 is 14 residues. V was clipped by 2 bases and J by 15 bases; unmatched bases: 11. The V gene's germline CDR1 is MDHEN and CDR2 SYDVKM.